One and the same sample provided the 5 T cell receptor beta chains below, sequenced in a study of cytomegalovirus exposure and HLA in healthy donors. Primers: 60 Vbeta forward and 13 Jbeta reverse. The assay was immunoSEQ multiplex PCR, and TCRdb's table has in-frame clones only and misses some. The sample includes some 150,000 clones, around 74% of them seen just once. What was sequenced was PBMCs. These receptor sequences come from a female donor in good health and CMV-seronegative.

This clone was seen only once. This chain links TRBV21-1 with TRBJ1-2. TRBV21-1 counts as a pseudogene. CDR3 length equals 14 residues. Written as DNA, the CDR3 is TGTGCCAGCACCACGCGGGGGCGGAAGAATGGCTACACCTTC. Translation gives CASTTRGRKNGYTF.

V and J are TRBV27 and TRBJ2-7, with D perhaps matching TRBD2 (5 bases). Per germline, CDR1 MNHEY and CDR2 SMNVEV (reference sequence). The CDR3 is 15 amino acids. Trimming took 1 base from V and 0 from J, leaving 10 bases between them. The CDR3 loop is CASSLLAGSSYEQYF. The CDR3 DNA sequence: TGTGCCAGCAGTTTATTGGCGGGTTCCTCCTACGAGCAGTACTTC.

The DNA of the CDR3 is TGCGCCAGCAGCCCCTCGCCATTAGCGGGAGGAGCGGATACGCAGTATTTT. It yields the protein CASSPSPLAGGADTQYF. This rearrangement joins TRBV4-1 to TRBJ2-3, with TRBD2 matching 10 bases. The CDR3 spans 17 residues. V lost 4 bases and J lost 6; bases outside the gene matches: 13. Germline CDR1 MGHRA, CDR2 YSYEKL.

This clone was seen only a few times. This chain uses TRBV30 with TRBJ1-4; D is uncertain. V was cut by 4 bases and J by 8 bases, with 14 bases left in between. The CDR3 consists of 13 residues. Per germline, CDR1 GTSNPN and CDR2 SVGIG (reference sequence). The DNA for the CDR3 is TGTGCCTGGAAGGGCGGGGATCGGGAAAAACTGTTTTTT. Protein sequence: CAWKGGDREKLFF.

This clone has only a few counts. The chain uses TRBV5-6 and TRBJ1-1; D is uncertain. Trimming shortened V by 0 bases and J by 1 base, and 13 bases separated the two germline ends. From germline, CDR1 is SGHDT and CDR2 YYEEEE. CDR3 length equals 16 residues. In DNA form, the CDR3 reads TGTGCCAGCAGCTTGGCCGTGGTGGCCAAGAACACTGAAGCTTTCTTT. Translated: CASSLAVVAKNTEAFF. The variable domain in full, with the rest retrieved from reference TRBV5-6 and TRBJ1-1, is DAGVTQSPTHLIKTRGQQVTLRCSPKSGHDTVSWYQQALGQGPQFIFQYYEEEERQRGNFPDRFSGHQFPNYSSELNVNALLLGDSALYLCASSLAVVAKNTEAFFGQGTRLTVV.